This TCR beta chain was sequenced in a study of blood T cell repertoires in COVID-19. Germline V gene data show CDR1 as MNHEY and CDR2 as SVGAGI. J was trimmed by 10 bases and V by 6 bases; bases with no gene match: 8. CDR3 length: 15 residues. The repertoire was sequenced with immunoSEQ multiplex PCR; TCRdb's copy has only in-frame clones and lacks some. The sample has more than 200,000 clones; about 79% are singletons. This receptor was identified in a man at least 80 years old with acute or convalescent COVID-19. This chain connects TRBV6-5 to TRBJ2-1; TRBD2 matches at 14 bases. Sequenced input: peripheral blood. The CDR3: CASRQPGTSGSEQFF. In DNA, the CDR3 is TGTGCCAGCAGACAACCTGGGACTAGCGGGAGCGAGCAGTTCTTC.